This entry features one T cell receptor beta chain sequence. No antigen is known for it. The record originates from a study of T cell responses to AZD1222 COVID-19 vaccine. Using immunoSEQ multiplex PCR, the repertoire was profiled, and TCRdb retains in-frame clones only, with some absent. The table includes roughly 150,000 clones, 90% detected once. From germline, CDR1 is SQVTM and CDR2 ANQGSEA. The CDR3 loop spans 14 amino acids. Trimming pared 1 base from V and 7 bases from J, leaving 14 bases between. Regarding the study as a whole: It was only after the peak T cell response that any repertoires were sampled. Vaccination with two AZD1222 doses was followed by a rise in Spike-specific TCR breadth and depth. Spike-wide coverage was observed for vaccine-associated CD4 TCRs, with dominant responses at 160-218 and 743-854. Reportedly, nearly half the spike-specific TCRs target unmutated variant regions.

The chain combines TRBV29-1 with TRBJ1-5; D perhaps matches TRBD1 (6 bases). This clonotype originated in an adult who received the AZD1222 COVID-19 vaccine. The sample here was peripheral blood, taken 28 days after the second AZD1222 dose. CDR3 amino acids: CSVEVAGAGQPQHF. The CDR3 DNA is TGCAGCGTTGAAGTTGCGGGGGCAGGACAGCCCCAGCATTTT.